This TCR beta chain was obtained from a study of CD8+ T cells in alopecia areata. The authors extracted RNA and reverse transcribed it into cDNA as the sequencing template. Profiled with immunoSEQ multiplex PCR; TCRdb holds only in-frame clones, not every one. The sample comprises some 180,000 clones, roughly 56% of which are singletons, and around 5% rests with the top ten. The CDR3 sequence is 13 residues long. V dropped 5 bases and J dropped 6 bases, with 12 bases sitting between them. In germline, CDR1 is MGHRA, CDR2 YSYEKL. As regards this clone: Its antigen is unknown.

Study-wide findings and caveats: Clonality in lesional scalp, especially alopecia totalis/universalis, exceeded that of normal scalp.

Sequences were obtained from CD8+ T cells sorted from blood. The chain has TRBV4-1 and TRBJ2-3; TRBD1 or TRBD2 may be the D gene (5 bases each). The source is a human donor in good health. CDR3 residues: CASSAGTDDTQYF. Here the CDR3 DNA reads TGCGCCAGCAGCGCAGGGACCGACGATACGCAGTATTTT.